Shown below are 31 T cell receptor beta chains from a single sample sequenced in a study of molecular identifiers for immune sequencing clone quantification. In TCRdb, the PCR reads were re-called with MiXCR into one record per CDR3 protein. Of 460,000 or so distinct CDR3 sequences in the sample, 20% to 25% are singletons; the top ten hold about 0.78%. The material sequenced was naive CD8+ T cells from blood, with Jurkat cell RNA spiked in. Noted subset: FACS-sorted CD8+CD4-CCR7+CD45RA+ naive T cells. The receptors derive from a human donor in good health. Some libraries in this study had Jurkat cell RNA spiked in.

This clonotype was picked up many times. This sequence joins TRBV7-2 and TRBJ2-3, with D perhaps given as TRBD1 or TRBD2 (5 bases each). The CDR3 consists of 18 residues. Germline loops: CDR1 SGHTA, CDR2 FQGNSA. V lost 4 bases and J 0 bases, leaving 20 bases between the germline ends. Written as DNA, the CDR3 is TGTGCCAGCAGCTCGGACTGGACACAAACCACTAGCACAGATACGCAGTATTTT. Amino acid sequence: CASSSDWTQTTSTDTQYF. The full variable domain, with the rest looked up from reference TRBV7-2 and TRBJ2-3, is GAGVSQSPSNKVTEKGKDVELRCDPISGHTALYWYRQSLGQGLEFLIYFQGNSAPDKSGLPSDRFSAERTGGSVSTLTIQRTQQEDSAVYLCASSSDWTQTTSTDTQYFGPGTRLTVL.

This clonotype was observed a handful of times. The chain uses TRBV5-4 and TRBJ1-1; D unresolved. V was pared by 4 bases and J by 0 bases, with 13 bases between. Germline V gene data show CDR1 as SGHNT and CDR2 as YYREEE (reference sequence). The CDR3 sequence is 15 residues long. The CDR3 reads CASSPGSNMNTEAFF. The CDR3 bases are TGTGCCAGCAGCCCCGGATCTAACATGAACACTGAAGCTTTCTTT.

Ten or more counts support this clonotype. This chain uses TRBV7-2 with TRBJ2-5; D call uncertain. The CDR3 is 12 residues long. V gave up 5 bases and J gave up 4 bases, with 8 bases separating them. Germline CDR1 SGHTA, CDR2 FQGNSA. CDR3 in DNA: TGTGCCAGCAGCCTCTACAGAGAGACCCAGTACTTC. The encoded protein is CASSLYRETQYF.

This clonotype has only a few counts. This chain uses TRBV10-3 with TRBJ2-7; TRBD2 matches at 9 bases. Trimming at V came to 7 bases and at J to 2 bases, leaving 6 bases not matched to a gene. Germline CDR1 ENHRY, CDR2 SYGVKD. CDR3 length: 14 residues. CDR3 protein: CAIKSGGLPYEQYF. CDR3 nucleotide sequence: TGTGCCATCAAGAGCGGGGGGCTCCCCTACGAGCAGTACTTC.

This clonotype has at least ten counts. J is TRBJ2-2 and V is TRBV5-6; 8 bases are a match to TRBD2. The CDR3 runs 17 residues. V lost 0 bases to trimming and J lost 6 bases; unmatched junction nucleotides: 10. Germline CDR1 is SGHDT and CDR2 is YYEEEE. CDR3 DNA sequence: TGTGCCAGCAGCTTGGACAGGACTAGCCCCACACCCGGGGAGCTGTTTTTT. This sequence encodes CASSLDRTSPTPGELFF.

This chain connects TRBV9 to TRBJ1-5; D possibly corresponds to TRBD1 (6 bases). Germline V gives CDR1 SGDLS, CDR2 YYNGEE. V lost 0 bases, J lost 3 bases, and 10 bases lay in between. This CDR3 contains 15 residues. The CDR3, as DNA: TGTGCCAGCAGCGTAGAGGGACACGTCAATCAGCCCCAGCATTTT. It yields the protein CASSVEGHVNQPQHF. The variable domain in full, with the rest retrieved from reference TRBV9 and TRBJ1-5, is DSGVTQTPKHLITATGQRVTLRCSPRSGDLSVYWYQQSLDQGLQFLIQYYNGEERAKGNILERFSAQQFPDLHSELNLSSLELGDSALYFCASSVEGHVNQPQHFGDGTRLSIL.

In this sample, this clonotype turned up a few times. This sequence joins TRBV25-1 and TRBJ2-2, with a possible D match to TRBD1 (6 bases). From germline, CDR1 is MGHDK and CDR2 SYGVNS. V lost 6 bases and J 6 bases, leaving 11 bases between the germline ends. The CDR3 covers 13 residues. This CDR3 reads CASSAGTPGELFF. CDR3 nucleotides: TGTGCCAGCAGCGCAGGGACACCCGGGGAGCTGTTTTTT.

The sample holds a few counts of this clonotype. The V and J genes are TRBV10-3 and TRBJ2-7, with 7 nucleotides matching TRBD1. Trimming at V came to 10 bases and at J to 4 bases, leaving 10 bases not matched to a gene. CDR3 length: 13 residues. Germline CDR1 reads ENHRY; CDR2 reads SYGVKD. CDR3 sequence reads: CATRTGEKYEQYF. The CDR3 DNA reads as TGTGCCACCCGAACAGGGGAGAAGTACGAGCAGTACTTC.

This clonotype was seen a few times. This chain uses TRBV29-1 with TRBJ1-3; 7 bases line up with TRBD1. The germline gives CDR1 SQVTM, CDR2 ANQGSEA. CDR3 length: 13 amino acids. The ends lost 7 bases at V and 4 bases at J; junction bases unmatched: 7. The CDR3 is CSALTGSGNTIYF. The CDR3, as DNA: TGCAGCGCCCTGACAGGGTCAGGAAACACCATATATTTT.

As to this clonotype: A far larger clone is off by one base, so a read error is likely. This chain connects TRBV28 to TRBJ1-1, with unresolved D. CDR1 and CDR2 from the germline V gene are MDHEN and SYDVKM. This CDR3 contains 14 residues. The CDR3 sequence: CASSLGRMNAEAFF. The CDR3 DNA reads TGTGCCAGCAGTTTAGGACGGATGAACGCTGAAGCTTTCTTT.

A word on this clonotype: A much larger clone lies one base from this, so it may be a read error. The V call is TRBV27, the J call TRBJ1-6, with D possibly matching TRBD1 (6 bases). This CDR3 is built from 17 residues. The germline CDR1 and CDR2 sequences are MNHEY and SMNVEV (reference sequence). The V end lost 3 bases, the J end lost 3 bases, and 15 bases lay between the germline ends. The CDR3 sequence is CASSLGSSGVYNSPLHF. The DNA of the CDR3 is TGTGCCAGCAGTTTGGGGTCGTCAGGGGTCTATAATTCACCCCTCCACTTT.

This clonotype was seen only a few times. The V and J genes are TRBV7-9 and TRBJ1-3; D not resolved. Trimming took off 8 bases at V and 0 bases at J, with 5 bases between the two ends. The CDR3 runs to 12 residues. Germline CDR1 reads SEHNR; CDR2 reads FQNEAQ (reference sequence). This CDR3 reads CASGYSGNTIYF. The CDR3 bases are TGTGCCAGCGGATACTCTGGAAACACCATATATTTT.

J is TRBJ2-7 and V is TRBV27, with 7 bases identical to TRBD1. V shed 11 bases, J shed 6 bases, and the junction held 7 bases outside the gene matches. Germline CDR1 and CDR2: MNHEY and SMNVEV (reference sequence). This CDR3 has 11 residues. For the CDR3, the DNA is TGTGCCGGCTCCCCAGGGGGCGAGCAGTACTTC. The encoded protein is CAGSPGGEQYF.

This clonotype was recorded only once. A much larger clone lies one base from this, so it may be a read error. The rearrangement joins TRBV5-3 to TRBJ1-2; D is uncertain. TRBV5-3 qualifies as an ORF whose function is uncertain. Trimming took 10 bases from V and 0 from J, leaving 28 bases between them. The CDR3 contains 18 residues. CDR3 protein: CAQQKEGGVISPNYGYTF. The CDR3 coding sequence is TGTGCCCAGCAAAAGGAGGGTGGCGTCATCAGCCCTAACTATGGCTACACCTTC.

This clonotype was found many times. The chain uses TRBV12-3 or TRBV12-4 and TRBJ2-5; tentative D call: TRBD2 (6 bases). The V gene lost 6 bases and the J gene lost 6 bases, with 20 bases spanning the gap. The CDR3 is 15 residues long. CDR3 loop: CASRSGTQDRKTQYF. The CDR3 coding sequence is TGTGCCAGCAGATCCGGGACTCAGGACCGGAAGACCCAGTACTTC.

Note on this clonotype: Being one base from a much bigger clone, this may be a read error. The chain links TRBV29-1 to TRBJ2-7; a weak D match, TRBD1 (6 bases). CDR1 SQVTM and CDR2 ANQGSEA come from the germline V gene. V lost 5 bases to trimming and J lost 6 bases, with 14 bases between them. CDR3 length: 12 residues. The CDR3 reads CSVMVTGLEQYF. The DNA for the CDR3 is TGCAGCGTTATGGTGACAGGCCTCGAGCAGTACTTC.

A remark on this clonotype: An end of the junction differs from the germline gene, which may be a read error. The gene calls are TRBV2 and TRBJ2-5, with D perhaps TRBD1 (6 bases). The germline CDR1 and CDR2 sequences are SNHLY and FYNNEI. The CDR3 has 15 residues. The CDR3, as DNA: TGTGCCAGCAGTCTAGGACAGAATATTCAAGGGACCCAGTACTTC. This gives the protein CASSLGQNIQGTQYF.

This clonotype showed up just a few times. J is TRBJ2-3 and V is TRBV19; D gene unclear. Germline-derived CDR1 and CDR2 are LNHDA and SQIVND (reference sequence). The CDR3 loop spans 13 amino acids. V dropped 3 bases and J dropped 6 bases, with 10 bases sitting between them. The CDR3 region has the DNA TGTGCCAGTAGTATTTTAGGGCGTGATACGCAGTATTTT. It yields the protein CASSILGRDTQYF.

At least ten counts were recorded for this clonotype. V usage is TRBV27 and J usage is TRBJ1-1; 7 nucleotides line up with TRBD1. The CDR3 length is 16 residues. V shed 2 bases and J 2 bases; nucleotides not matched to a gene: 8. Germline CDR1 and CDR2: MNHEY and SMNVEV (reference sequence). The CDR3, as DNA: TGTGCCAGCAGTTTAATTAACAGGGGCCAAAACACTGAAGCTTTCTTT. Its translation is CASSLINRGQNTEAFF.

In this sample, this clonotype turned up many times. This rearrangement joins TRBV20-1 to TRBJ2-2, with TRBD1 matching 7 bases. Germline lookup yields CDR1 DFQATT and CDR2 SNEGSKA (reference sequence). Trimming removed 5 bases from V and 2 bases from J; junction bases left unmatched: 2. This CDR3 region has 13 residues. Written as DNA, the CDR3 is TGCAGTGCTTGGGACAGAAACACCGGGGAGCTGTTTTTT. Its translation: CSAWDRNTGELFF.

As to this clonotype: This may come from a read error, since a much larger clone is one base off. The chain is built from TRBV10-3 and TRBJ2-3; a possible D gene is TRBD2 (7 bases). The CDR3 has 12 amino acids. CDR1 is ENHRY, CDR2 SYGVKD, per germline. This CDR3 reads CAGGGGTDTRYF. CDR3 DNA sequence: TGTGCCGGGGGCGGGGGCACAGATACGCGGTATTTT.

The chain is built from TRBV5-5 and TRBJ1-1; no clear D gene. The CDR3 contains 14 residues. CDR1 and CDR2 from the germline V gene are SGHKS and YYEKEE (reference sequence). V was shortened by 3 bases and J by 5 bases, with 14 bases between the two germline ends. The CDR3 DNA reads TGTGCCAGCAGCTCGGGCCCTCGGTTAACTGAAGCTTTCTTT. This encodes CASSSGPRLTEAFF.

This clonotype has ten or more counts. The V call is TRBV4-2, the J call TRBJ1-1; D may be TRBD1 (5 bases). The germline V gene has CDR1 LGHNA and CDR2 YNFKEQ. Between the trimmed V and J ends, which lost 1 base and 11 bases, there was a span of 17 bases. This CDR3 region has 14 residues. Here the CDR3 reads CASSQASRGNPAFF. The CDR3 nucleotides are TGTGCCAGCAGCCAAGCCTCGAGGGGCAATCCGGCTTTCTTT.

Details on this clonotype: A much more abundant neighbour one base away suggests this may be a read error. The V call is TRBV28, the J call TRBJ2-3, with 8 bases lining up with TRBD1. The CDR3 extends over 14 amino acids. Per germline, CDR1 MDHEN and CDR2 SYDVKM. The CDR3 coding sequence is TGTGCCAGCAGCCACAGGGGGTTAACAGGTACGCAGTATTTT. This sequence encodes CASSHRGLTGTQYF.

There are many counts of this clonotype. The gene calls are TRBV6-5 and TRBJ2-2; the D gene is possibly TRBD1 (5 bases). With 3 bases removed from V and 10 bases from J, the gap between germline ends came to 12 bases. This CDR3 spans 13 amino acids. Looked up from germline, CDR1 is MNHEY and CDR2 is SVGAGI. The CDR3 bases are TGTGCCAGCAGTTATCTTGTAGGGGAGGAGCTGTTTTTT. Translation gives CASSYLVGEELFF.

Notes on this clonotype: Since a much larger clone is just one base distant, this may be a read error. No conserved phenylalanine or tryptophan ends this CDR3, so it is likely a read error. This chain links TRBV19 with TRBJ1-5, with D perhaps matching TRBD1 (5 bases). The ends were cut back, 10 bases at V and 2 bases at J, with 15 bases in the middle. Per the germline V gene, CDR1 is LNHDA and CDR2 is SQIVND (reference sequence). CDR3 length equals 14 residues. CDR3 in amino acids: CATKMGRGNQPQHL. CDR3 DNA: TGTGCCACTAAGATGGGACGGGGCAATCAGCCCCAGCATCTT.

This clonotype was seen at least ten times. The genes are TRBV20-1 and TRBJ2-3; the D is unclear. CDR3 length: 15 amino acids. The germline V gene has CDR1 DFQATT and CDR2 SNEGSKA (reference sequence). V was trimmed by 0 bases and J by 0 bases, leaving 10 bases between them. CDR3 region: CSARDFTTSTDTQYF. As DNA, the CDR3 is TGCAGTGCTAGAGATTTTACCACTAGCACAGATACGCAGTATTTT.

Ten or more counts support this clonotype. V usage is TRBV30 and J usage is TRBJ1-1, with D possibly TRBD1 on 6 matching bases. Trimming removed 4 bases at V and 2 bases at J, with 11 bases between. Germline V lookup: CDR1 GTSNPN, CDR2 SVGIG (reference sequence). This CDR3 contains 13 residues. CDR3 nucleotides: TGTGCCTGGAACTACAGGGTAAACACTGAAGCTTTCTTT. Amino acids: CAWNYRVNTEAFF.

Only a few counts were recorded for this clonotype. V and J are TRBV20-1 and TRBJ1-1; 7 bases line up with TRBD1. The germline V gene encodes CDR1 DFQATT and CDR2 SNEGSKA (reference sequence). V shed 3 bases, J shed 6 bases, and the junction held 16 bases outside the gene matches. The CDR3 has 16 amino acids. CDR3 protein: CSASGHRGVSVSEAFF. CDR3 bases: TGCAGTGCTAGTGGCCACAGGGGCGTTTCTGTCTCTGAAGCTTTCTTT.

The table lists this clonotype with many counts. The rearrangement links TRBV6-5 to TRBJ1-1; a weak D match, TRBD1 (5 bases). CDR3 size: 15 residues. V was cut by 1 base and J by 0 bases, with 9 bases left in between. In germline, CDR1 is MNHEY, CDR2 SVGAGI. The CDR3 protein is CASSYFREMNTEAFF. The CDR3 DNA follows: TGTGCCAGCAGTTACTTCAGGGAAATGAACACTGAAGCTTTCTTT.

This clonotype has a count of ten or more. The chain carries TRBV11-2 and TRBJ1-4; D not resolved. The CDR3 runs 14 residues. Germline V gene sequence: CDR1 SGHAT, CDR2 FQNNGV. V lost 3 bases and J 7 bases, leaving 12 bases between the germline ends. CDR3 coding DNA: TGTGCCAGCAGCTTTGGGCCGACGGGTGAAAAACTGTTTTTT. Protein: CASSFGPTGEKLFF.